These T cell receptor beta chains were read from a single sample in a study of T cells in Graves' hyperthyroidism and ophthalmopathy. TCRdb reprocessed the multiplex PCR reads via MiXCR and lists one record per CDR3 protein. The table includes about 25,000 distinct CDR3 sequences, 45% to 50% detected once. Sequencing used blood. All receptors come from a middle-aged woman with Graves' hyperthyroidism that later progressed to Graves' ophthalmopathy. The CDR3 runs from the conserved cysteine through the conserved F or W. D genes are given only for firm matches. Clone size is shown for a subset of rows, as once, few, many or a class of expanded clone.

CDR3aa,CDR3nt,d_gene,abundance,v_gene,j_gene
CASSLTTRNTGELFF,TGTGCCAGCAGTCTTACCACTAGGAACACCGGGGAGCTGTTTTTT,-,-,TRBV27,TRBJ2-2
CSAKQNAQSTDTQYF,TGCAGTGCTAAACAAAATGCCCAGAGCACAGATACGCAGTATTTT,-,-,TRBV20-1,TRBJ2-3
CASNNAVHPVYNEQFF,TGTGCCAGCAACAACGCCGTTCACCCTGTCTACAATGAGCAGTTCTTC,-,-,TRBV5-6,TRBJ2-1
CASSLLDPPWAYEQYF,TGTGCCAGCAGTTTGCTAGACCCGCCCTGGGCCTACGAGCAGTACTTC,-,many,TRBV28,TRBJ2-7
CSAREWDRNSPLHF,TGCAGTGCTAGAGAGTGGGACAGAAATTCACCCCTCCACTTT,TRBD1,few,TRBV20-1,TRBJ1-6
CASSQDLETGGSPLHF,TGTGCCAGCAGCCAAGATCTGGAGACAGGGGGTTCACCCCTCCACTTT,TRBD1,-,TRBV5-4,TRBJ1-6
CASSRGGRSTDTQYF,TGTGCCAGCAGCCGAGGCGGGAGGAGCACAGATACGCAGTATTTT,TRBD2,medium-sized,TRBV9,TRBJ2-3
CAITSSGNTGELFF,TGTGCCATCACTTCTAGCGGGAACACCGGGGAGCTGTTTTTT,TRBD2,-,TRBV10-3,TRBJ2-2
CASSQGSSWGQGFLVNTEAFF,TGTGCCAGCAGCCAAGGGAGTAGTTGGGGACAGGGGTTTCTGGTGAACACTGAAGCTTTCTTT,TRBD1,few,TRBV4-2,TRBJ1-1
CASSEWLAGGDTQYF,TGTGCCAGCAGTGAATGGCTAGCGGGAGGGGATACGCAGTATTTT,TRBD2,-,TRBV25-1,TRBJ2-3
CASSLGWGGSYF,TGTGCCAGCAGTTTGGGGTGGGGGGGCTCGTACTTC,-,once,TRBV12-3/TRBV12-4,TRBJ2-7
CASSQIQGGKGYTF,TGTGCCAGCAGCCAAATACAGGGAGGCAAGGGCTACACCTTC,-,-,TRBV5-4,TRBJ1-2
CASSLGRAGLADTQYF,TGTGCCAGCAGCTTGGGCAGAGCGGGATTAGCAGATACGCAGTATTTT,TRBD2,-,TRBV11-1,TRBJ2-3
CASSRTGLTGELFF,TGTGCCAGCAGCCGGACAGGCCTAACCGGGGAGCTGTTTTTT,TRBD1,few,TRBV2,TRBJ2-2
CASSVAPLLGNTDTQYF,TGTGCCAGCAGCGTAGCTCCCCTCCTCGGAAACACAGATACGCAGTATTTT,-,few,TRBV9,TRBJ2-3
CASSYHQETQYF,TGTGCCAGCAGCTATCACCAAGAGACCCAGTACTTC,-,few,TRBV7-2,TRBJ2-5
CASSAGFRNTIYF,TGTGCCAGCAGTGCGGGTTTCCGAAACACCATATATTTT,-,few,TRBV2,TRBJ1-3
CASSLDWADTQYF,TGTGCCAGCAGCCTAGACTGGGCAGATACGCAGTATTTT,-,-,TRBV2,TRBJ2-3
CATREPNTEAFF,TGTGCCACACGGGAGCCGAACACTGAAGCTTTCTTT,-,few,TRBV10-3,TRBJ1-1
CASSARSTDTQYF,TGTGCCAGCAGTGCGAGAAGCACAGATACGCAGTATTTT,-,-,TRBV2,TRBJ2-3
CSARVAGDLETQYF,TGCAGTGCTAGAGTAGCGGGGGACTTAGAGACCCAGTACTTC,TRBD2,-,TRBV20-1,TRBJ2-5
CASSQRSGDTDTQYF,TGTGCCAGCAGCCAAAGATCGGGAGATACAGATACGCAGTATTTT,-,-,TRBV4-2,TRBJ2-3
CASSLEGAGVDTQYF,TGCGCCAGCAGCTTGGAGGGAGCGGGGGTGGATACGCAGTATTTT,TRBD2,medium-sized,TRBV5-1,TRBJ2-3
CASSLKGQEGRYEQYF,TGTGCCAGCAGCTTAAAGGGGCAGGAGGGGAGGTACGAGCAGTACTTC,-,-,TRBV7-3,TRBJ2-7
CASSLVRASYEQYF,TGTGCCAGCAGCTTAGTTCGGGCAAGCTACGAGCAGTACTTC,-,medium-sized,TRBV7-2,TRBJ2-7
CASSEGTPRYYEQYF,TGTGCCAGCAGCGAGGGGACACCTCGTTACTACGAGCAGTACTTC,-,-,TRBV7-8,TRBJ2-7
CASRRTSGDYNEQFF,TGTGCCAGTAGGCGGACTAGCGGAGACTACAATGAGCAGTTCTTC,TRBD2,-,TRBV19,TRBJ2-1
CASNGTGGRGYTF,TGTGCCAGTAACGGGACAGGGGGCCGTGGCTACACCTTC,TRBD1,few,TRBV19,TRBJ1-2
CASSEGFNTGGLFF,TGTGCCAGCAGCGAGGGGTTTAACACCGGGGGGCTGTTTTTT,-,-,TRBV9,TRBJ2-2
CASSLEGGTGRYEQYF,TGTGCCAGCAGCTTAGAGGGCGGAACAGGGAGATACGAGCAGTACTTC,-,few,TRBV7-6,TRBJ2-7
CASSELGGFNTGELFF,TGTGCCAGCAGTGAACTGGGCGGCTTTAACACCGGGGAGCTGTTTTTT,-,-,TRBV2,TRBJ2-2
CSARAYNRDPLVYGYTF,TGCAGTGCTAGGGCCTATAACAGGGACCCTTTAGTCTATGGCTACACCTTC,-,-,TRBV20-1,TRBJ1-2
CASGPWDRGRNEQFF,TGTGCCAGCGGCCCTTGGGACAGGGGGCGAAATGAGCAGTTCTTC,TRBD1,-,TRBV7-9,TRBJ2-1
CASSVDLRGNNEQFF,TGTGCCAGCAGCGTAGATCTAAGGGGAAACAATGAGCAGTTCTTC,-,-,TRBV9,TRBJ2-1
CSASSLEGIYEQYF,TGCAGCGCCAGCAGCTTGGAAGGGATCTACGAGCAGTACTTC,-,-,TRBV29-1,TRBJ2-7
CSVEQGAGELFF,TGCAGCGTTGAACAGGGCGCCGGGGAGCTGTTTTTT,-,-,TRBV29-1,TRBJ2-2
CSARRGSSGNTIYF,TGCAGTGCCCGGAGGGGGAGCTCTGGAAACACCATATATTTT,-,many,TRBV20-1,TRBJ1-3
CASSLAQNEKLFF,TGTGCCAGCAGTTTAGCGCAGAATGAAAAACTGTTTTTT,-,-,TRBV12-3/TRBV12-4,TRBJ1-4
CASMTTGTTYNEQFF,TGTGCCAGTATGACTACAGGGACGACCTACAATGAGCAGTTCTTC,-,-,TRBV19,TRBJ2-1
CASRPGQGAAFF,TGTGCCAGCAGGCCGGGACAGGGGGCAGCTTTCTTT,TRBD1,many,TRBV28,TRBJ1-1
CASSFGSGDNTGELFF,TGTGCCAGCAGCTTCGGTAGCGGGGATAACACCGGGGAGCTGTTTTTT,TRBD2,few,TRBV7-6,TRBJ2-2
CATSDFGQKPFF,TGTGCCACCAGTGATTTCGGCCAGAAACCTTTCTTT,-,few,TRBV24-1,TRBJ1-1
CASSGDAGEKLFF,TGTGCCAGCAGTGGAGACGCCGGGGAAAAACTGTTTTTT,-,-,TRBV2,TRBJ1-4
CASSDPAGVVNEQSF,TGTGCCAGCAGCGATCCAGCGGGAGTGGTGAATGAGCAGTCCTTC,TRBD2,-,TRBV6-4,TRBJ2-1
CSARRVSGGNTIYF,TGCAGTGCTAGAAGGGTATCTGGTGGAAACACCATATATTTT,-,medium-sized,TRBV20-1,TRBJ1-3
CASSEPQSYNEQFF,TGTGCCAGCAGTGAACCCCAGTCCTACAATGAGCAGTTCTTC,-,-,TRBV6-1,TRBJ2-1
CASSYRQGTNTEAFF,TGTGCCAGCAGCTACAGACAGGGGACGAACACTGAAGCTTTCTTT,TRBD1,-,TRBV11-2,TRBJ1-1